One and the same sample provided the 10 T cell receptor beta chains below, sequenced in a study of blood T cell repertoires in COVID-19. The assay was immunoSEQ multiplex PCR, and TCRdb's table has in-frame clones only and misses some. The sample has 100,000 to 150,000 clones; around 88% are singletons. The sequenced sample was peripheral blood. These receptors originate from a man between 60 and 70 years old with COVID-19, enrolled during active disease.

The rearrangement links TRBV7-2 to TRBJ1-6, with 9 nucleotides matching TRBD1. CDR3 length equals 15 residues. CDR1 is SGHTA, CDR2 FQGNSA, per germline. J was trimmed by 7 bases and V by 4 bases; bases with no gene match: 5. The CDR3 region has the DNA TGTGCCAGCAGCTCTAACAGGGGGCCCAATTCACCCCTCCACTTT. Amino acid sequence: CASSSNRGPNSPLHF. The variable domain in full, with the rest retrieved from reference TRBV7-2 and TRBJ1-6, is GAGVSQSPSNKVTEKGKDVELRCDPISGHTALYWYRQSLGQGLEFLIYFQGNSAPDKSGLPSDRFSAERTGGSVSTLTIQRTQQEDSAVYLCASSSNRGPNSPLHFGNGTRLTVT.

The rearrangement links TRBV6-4 to TRBJ2-3; 9 bases match TRBD1. Germline lookup yields CDR1 MRHNA and CDR2 SNTAGT. The CDR3 has 14 residues. Trimming took 1 base from V and 5 from J; bases not matched to a gene: 1. The CDR3 here is CASSDLGQGDTQYF. The CDR3, as DNA: TGTGCCAGCAGTGACTTGGGACAGGGAGATACGCAGTATTTT.

The chain employs TRBV19 and TRBJ2-7; 8 bases map to TRBD2. Losses at the gene ends were 5 bases for V and 4 bases for J; bases not matched to a gene: 13. The CDR3 covers 16 residues. Germline V gives CDR1 LNHDA, CDR2 SQIVND (reference sequence). The CDR3 nucleotides read TGTGCCAGTAGTCCCGAATCGGGGGGGCCGGGGTACGAGCAGTACTTC. This gives the protein CASSPESGGPGYEQYF.

The chain carries TRBV6-5 and TRBJ1-5, with a possible D match to TRBD1 (6 bases). CDR3 size: 15 residues. Per the germline V gene, CDR1 is MNHEY and CDR2 is SVGAGI. The germline V and J ends were trimmed by 7 bases and 2 bases, with 15 bases remaining between them. CDR3 sequence: CASTIQGDRNQPQHF. The CDR3 DNA reads as TGTGCCAGCACCATACAGGGCGATCGCAATCAGCCCCAGCATTTT.

The chain carries TRBV9 and TRBJ2-1; 15 bases agree with TRBD2. Trimming cost V 3 bases and J 8 bases; bases outside gene matches: 12. This CDR3 is 18 amino acids long. Germline CDR1 reads SGDLS; CDR2 reads YYNGEE. The CDR3 protein is CASSERDAGTSGGYEQFF. The CDR3, as DNA: TGTGCCAGCAGCGAGAGGGATGCCGGGACTAGCGGGGGGTATGAGCAGTTCTTC.

The V call is TRBV6-5, the J call TRBJ1-1; TRBD1 aligns across 11 bases. The CDR3 contains 14 residues. The trim removed 4 bases at V and 8 bases at J, leaving 6 bases unmatched. Germline assignment: CDR1 MNHEY and CDR2 SVGAGI. The CDR3: CASSSWTGGVEAFF. The CDR3 DNA is TGTGCCAGCAGTTCCTGGACAGGGGGCGTGGAAGCTTTCTTT.

This chain links TRBV6-5 with TRBJ2-7; the match to TRBD2 covers 7 bases. The V gene's germline CDR1 is MNHEY and CDR2 SVGAGI. This CDR3 has 14 residues. The J segment lost 3 bases and the V segment lost 5 bases, leaving 7 bases of the junction unmatched. The DNA of the CDR3 is TGTGCCAGCAGTCCCCCGGGCGGGGGCTACGAGCAGTACTTC. Its protein product is CASSPPGGGYEQYF.

This chain links TRBV29-1 with TRBJ2-7, with 9 bases fitting TRBD1. V gave up 7 bases and J gave up 0 bases; unmatched junction bases: 16. Germline V gene sequence: CDR1 SQVTM, CDR2 ANQGSEA. This CDR3 has 17 residues. CDR3 amino acids: CSALHPGPDRGSYEQYF. CDR3 sequence (DNA): TGCAGCGCTCTTCACCCCGGGCCGGACAGGGGCTCCTACGAGCAGTACTTC.

The rearrangement links TRBV18 to TRBJ1-6; TRBD1 matches at 8 bases. The CDR3 consists of 15 residues. The V gene end was trimmed by 6 bases and the J gene end by 7 bases; junction bases not matched to a gene: 8. Germline V CDR1 and CDR2: KGHSH, LQKENI. The CDR3 loop is CASSPPQGDNSPLHF. The DNA for the CDR3 is TGTGCCAGCTCCCCTCCACAGGGGGACAATTCACCCCTCCACTTT.

The chain couples TRBV7-2 to TRBJ2-1, with TRBD1 matching over 9 bases. The J segment lost 12 bases and the V segment lost 1 base, leaving 13 bases of the junction unmatched. Germline V gives CDR1 SGHTA, CDR2 FQGNSA. This CDR3 has 16 residues. The CDR3 region is CASSLGGTGSVSGQFF. Written as DNA, the CDR3 is TGTGCCAGCAGCTTAGGGGGGACAGGGTCCGTTTCCGGGCAGTTCTTC.